This T cell receptor (beta chain) was identified in a study of control samples from healthy donors and cancer patients. Trimming removed 1 base from V and 0 bases from J; junction bases left unmatched: 9. This CDR3 has 19 amino acids. Looked up from germline, CDR1 is MNHNS and CDR2 is SASEGT. Assay used: immunoSEQ multiplex PCR; TCRdb lists only in-frame clones, some missing. Here the sample spans approximately 150,000 clones, 80% to 95% being singletons. This chain uses TRBV6-1 with TRBJ2-4; TRBD1 matches 10 bases. What was sequenced was blood. The receptor comes from a man younger than 40 in good health. The CDR3 protein is CASSEDGAGQGLAKNIQYF. The DNA of the CDR3 is TGTGCCAGCAGTGAAGACGGGGCGGGACAGGGGTTAGCCAAAAACATTCAGTACTTC.